This TCR beta chain is drawn from a study of cytomegalovirus exposure and HLA in healthy donors. Use of 60 Vbeta and 13 Jbeta primers characterized the PCR. This table comes from immunoSEQ multiplex PCR, and its TCRdb copy is limited to in-frame clones, with some not included. The profile shows about 220,000 clones, about 80% of them singletons. A remark on this clone: Its antigen is not known.

Points from the study as a whole: Fewer N-insertions (relative to the roughly 730-donor mean) were reportedly seen in an Asian-associated ancestry cluster in a later analysis. In presence/absence analyses, roughly uniform sequencing depth across donors was assumed.

V dropped 4 bases and J dropped 1 base, with 7 bases sitting between them. The CDR3 runs 13 residues. Germline CDR1 is SNHLY and CDR2 is FYNNEI. The chain carries TRBV2 and TRBJ1-1; D is undetermined. The clonotype originates from a woman aged 35 to 49 in good health and CMV-seropositive. The sample comprised PBMCs. CDR3 sequence: CASSVYGNTEAFF. Here the CDR3 DNA reads TGTGCCAGCAGTGTCTACGGGAACACTGAAGCTTTCTTT.